This T cell receptor (beta chain) was sequenced in a study of OX40 agonist ivuxolimab in advanced cancers. Study conclusions and caveats: CD4+ and CD8+ blood T cells expanded clonally by week 6 at 0.1 to 3.0 mg/kg.

Measured with immunoSEQ multiplex PCR; TCRdb has only the in-frame clones, and not every one. The data hold about 21,000 clones, with under 90% observed a single time. The CDR3 loop spans 10 amino acids. CDR1 and CDR2 from the germline V gene are DFQATT and SNEGSKA (reference sequence). V lost 3 bases, J lost 4 bases, and 3 bases lay in between. Exclusion applied to patients with autoimmune disease history or systemic immunosuppression. This clone appeared a few times. Antigen: not known. The source of this sequence is an adult with an advanced solid tumor such as melanoma, head and neck, liver or kidney cancer. This sequence joins TRBV20-1 and TRBJ1-1; unclear D gene. The sample in question was CD4+ or CD8+ T cells sorted from blood, obtained in a trial of the OX40 agonist ivuxolimab. The CDR3 bases are TGCAGTGCTAGCTTCACTGAAGCTTTCTTT. This encodes CSASFTEAFF.